The 32 T cell receptor beta chains presented below share a single source sample, sequenced in a study of T cell repertoires in cytomegalovirus infection. These TCRs are of unknown antigen specificity. TCRdb processed the reads anew with MiXCR; each CDR3 protein has one entry. This table holds about 700,000 distinct CDR3 sequences, around 35% found once. This sample comprised cultured PBMCs, obtained from culture after CMV antigen stimulation. Receptors were obtained from a human donor in good health (CMV status not recorded). Some clones in this sample may be carry-over from other donors' samples.

J is TRBJ2-1 and V is TRBV25-1, with 7 bases fitting TRBD2. CDR3 length: 15 residues. Germline V gene data show CDR1 as MGHDK and CDR2 as SYGVNS. V lost 1 base to trimming and J lost 8 bases; unmatched junction nucleotides: 8. The CDR3 DNA sequence: TGTGCCAGCAGTGAATCAGCGGGGAGCCGCGATGAGCAGTTCTTC. The encoded protein is CASSESAGSRDEQFF.

This chain joins TRBV4-3 and TRBJ2-4, with 7 bases identical to TRBD2. Trimming cost V 0 bases and J 8 bases; bases outside gene matches: 7. CDR3 length: 15 residues. Germline V gives CDR1 LGHNA, CDR2 YSLEER. CDR3 protein: CASSQDQAGRDIQYF. CDR3 nucleotides: TGCGCCAGCAGCCAAGATCAAGCGGGAAGGGACATTCAGTACTTC.

This clonotype was seen repeatedly, ten times or more. The chain employs TRBV7-2 and TRBJ2-3; D gene uncertain. The V gene's germline CDR1 is SGHTA and CDR2 FQGNSA. The CDR3 length is 15 residues. Trimming shortened V by 3 bases and J by 3 bases, and 13 bases separated the two germline ends. The CDR3: CASSFSRTPTDTQYF. The CDR3 bases are TGTGCCAGCAGCTTCAGCCGAACCCCTACAGATACGCAGTATTTT.

The rearrangement links TRBV5-4 to TRBJ2-1; D is unresolved. From germline, CDR1 is SGHNT and CDR2 YYREEE (reference sequence). Trimming left V 4 bases short and J 7 bases short, with 12 bases between. CDR3 length: 13 residues. CDR3 residues: CASSPTQRNEQFF. The CDR3 DNA is TGTGCCAGCAGCCCAACCCAGCGAAATGAGCAGTTCTTC.

This clonotype was seen more than once but under ten times. The rearrangement joins TRBV7-6 to TRBJ2-1; D unresolved. The CDR3 consists of 14 residues. The ends were cut back, 2 bases at V and 0 bases at J, with 5 bases in the middle. Per germline, CDR1 SGHVS and CDR2 FNYEAQ. The CDR3 nucleotides read TGTGCCAGCAGCTTACGGCCCTCCTACAATGAGCAGTTCTTC. It yields the protein CASSLRPSYNEQFF.

The rearrangement links TRBV15 to TRBJ2-1, with 11 bases lining up with TRBD2. The CDR3 has 15 amino acids. J lost 10 bases, V lost 0 bases, and 5 bases had no gene match. Germline V gene data show CDR1 as LNHNV and CDR2 as YYDKDF (reference sequence). The CDR3: CATSRELAGDGEQFF. Here the CDR3 DNA reads TGTGCCACCAGCAGAGAACTAGCGGGAGATGGGGAGCAGTTCTTC.

The chain joins TRBV12-3 or TRBV12-4 to TRBJ2-1; the match to TRBD1 covers 7 bases. Losses at the gene ends were 5 bases for V and 8 bases for J; bases not matched to a gene: 3. This CDR3 has 12 residues. Written as DNA, the CDR3 is TGTGCCAGCAGTGCACAGGGGTATGAGCAGTTCTTC. Translation gives CASSAQGYEQFF.

The CDR3, as DNA: TGTGCCATCAGTGAGTCCGCAGATAGCTCCTACAATGAGCAGTTCTTC. This sequence encodes CAISESADSSYNEQFF. The rearrangement uses TRBV10-3 and TRBJ2-1; D gene ambiguous. The germline V gene has CDR1 ENHRY and CDR2 SYGVKD. The CDR3 runs 16 residues. The V end lost 0 bases, the J end lost 0 bases, and 9 bases lay between the germline ends.

The rearrangement joins TRBV9 to TRBJ1-1, with D hard to call. CDR1 and CDR2 (germline): SGDLS, YYNGEE. The CDR3 contains 13 residues. V was cut by 3 bases and J by 6 bases, with 12 bases left in between. The CDR3 loop reads CASSAIGSAEAFF. In DNA, the CDR3 is TGTGCCAGCAGCGCTATAGGGTCCGCTGAAGCTTTCTTT.

The chain is built from TRBV5-1 and TRBJ2-3, with D perhaps TRBD2 (7 bases). Trimming pared 5 bases from V and 4 bases from J, leaving 17 bases between. The CDR3 is made up of 15 amino acids. Germline V gene lookup returns CDR1 SGHRS and CDR2 YFSETQ. CDR3 nucleotides: TGCGCCAGCAGACGAGCGGGATCAGGGGCAGATACGCAGTATTTT. It codes for CASRRAGSGADTQYF.

The chain has TRBV6-1 and TRBJ2-3, with D maybe TRBD2 (5 bases). V was shortened by 8 bases and J by 0 bases, with 12 bases between the two germline ends. This CDR3 is 14 amino acids long. The germline V gene encodes CDR1 MNHNS and CDR2 SASEGT. For the CDR3, the DNA is TGTGCCAGCGGGTCACCGGGGAGCACAGATACGCAGTATTTT. Translated: CASGSPGSTDTQYF.

This clonotype was seen a handful of times. CDR3 protein: CASSFERGTIYF. The CDR3 DNA reads as TGTGCCAGCAGCTTTGAGCGGGGCACCATATATTTT. This chain uses TRBV7-8 with TRBJ1-3; no clear D. The CDR3 length is 12 residues. Germline CDR1 SGHVS, CDR2 FQNEAQ. V was shortened by 3 bases and J by 9 bases, with 9 bases between the two germline ends.

The V and J genes are TRBV6-5 and TRBJ2-3, with TRBD1 identical over 7 bases. V dropped 8 bases and J dropped 4; count of bases not matched to a gene: 6. The V gene's germline CDR1 is MNHEY and CDR2 SVGAGI. The CDR3 length is 13 residues. CDR3 amino acids: CASRQGGADTQYF. In DNA, the CDR3 is TGTGCCAGCCGACAGGGCGGTGCAGATACGCAGTATTTT.

The chain links TRBV12-3 or TRBV12-4 to TRBJ2-2; D gene unclear. This CDR3 is built from 14 residues. Trimming took off 6 bases at V and 7 bases at J, with 15 bases between the two ends. The CDR3 region is CASSHSFGDGELFF. The CDR3, as DNA: TGTGCCAGCAGCCATAGTTTCGGAGACGGGGAGCTGTTTTTT.

This chain links TRBV28 with TRBJ1-5; TRBD1 might be the D (5 bases). This CDR3 is built from 16 residues. Germline CDR1 MDHEN, CDR2 SYDVKM. V lost 5 bases to trimming and J lost 2 bases, with 16 bases between them. CDR3 region: CASSTIVGGGNQPQHF. The DNA for the CDR3 is TGTGCCAGCAGTACGATTGTCGGAGGGGGCAATCAGCCCCAGCATTTT.

The V gene is TRBV3-1, the J gene TRBJ1-6, with D unclear. The CDR3 is 12 residues long. Germline values: CDR1 LGHDT, CDR2 YNNKEL (reference sequence). With 5 bases removed from V and 7 bases from J, the gap between germline ends came to 6 bases. The DNA of the CDR3 is TGTGCCAGCAGCGAGGAGAATTCACCCCTCCACTTT. It translates to CASSEENSPLHF.

There are a few counts of this clonotype. The V and J genes are TRBV7-6 and TRBJ2-1; 9 positions match TRBD2. Germline CDR1 SGHVS, CDR2 FNYEAQ. Germline trimming cut 5 bases from V and 6 bases from J; bases unmatched to any gene: 11. The CDR3 consists of 16 residues. The CDR3: CASSNSKAGGSNEQFF. The CDR3, as DNA: TGTGCCAGCAGCAACTCCAAAGCGGGAGGTTCCAATGAGCAGTTCTTC. Full variable domain (remainder filled in from reference TRBV7-6 and TRBJ2-1): GAGVSQSPRYKVTKRGQDVALRCDPISGHVSLYWYRQALGQGPEFLTYFNYEAQQDKSGLPNDRFSAERPEGSISTLTIQRTEQRDSAMYRCASSNSKAGGSNEQFFGPGTRLTVL.

The chain recombines TRBV6-5 with TRBJ2-3; weak D call: TRBD2 (6 bases). Germline-derived CDR1 and CDR2 are MNHEY and SVGAGI. CDR3 size: 14 residues. V was pared by 8 bases and J by 0 bases, with 12 bases between. The CDR3 DNA is TGTGCCAGCCGGACCGGGGGTAGCACAGATACGCAGTATTTT. Protein: CASRTGGSTDTQYF.

The gene calls are TRBV7-6 and TRBJ1-2; D remains ambiguous. The V gene lost 9 bases and the J gene lost 3 bases, with 11 bases spanning the gap. From germline, CDR1 is SGHVS and CDR2 FNYEAQ. This CDR3 is 12 amino acids long. CDR3 protein: CASRRDDYGYTF. As DNA, the CDR3 is TGTGCCAGTCGGAGGGATGACTATGGCTACACCTTC.

This sequence joins TRBV4-3 and TRBJ2-1; 10 positions match TRBD2. The junction had 8 bases not matched to a gene; V was cut back by 8 bases and J by 4 bases. This CDR3 has 15 amino acids. The V gene's germline CDR1 is LGHNA and CDR2 YSLEER. For the CDR3, the DNA is TGCGCCAGCGGCTATGGACTAGCGGTTTACAATGAGCAGTTCTTC. Translation gives CASGYGLAVYNEQFF.

This clonotype has a handful of counts. This rearrangement joins TRBV6-5 to TRBJ1-5; no clear D. CDR1 MNHEY and CDR2 SVGAGI come from the germline V gene. The V gene lost 10 bases and the J gene lost 0 bases, with 16 bases spanning the gap. The CDR3 extends over 15 amino acids. The CDR3 loop reads CATRRGAYSNQPQHF. CDR3 bases: TGTGCCACCCGGCGGGGAGCATATAGCAATCAGCCCCAGCATTTT.

J is TRBJ1-5 and V is TRBV3-1; TRBD1 matches 9 bases. V trimming: 0 bases; J trimming: 6 bases; junction bases outside the gene matches: 9. The germline CDR1 and CDR2 sequences are LGHDT and YNNKEL (reference sequence). CDR3 length equals 17 residues. The CDR3 DNA reads TGTGCCAGCAGCCAAGATTTACCGGGACAGGGCAGTCAGCCCCAGCATTTT. It codes for CASSQDLPGQGSQPQHF.

In its sample, this clonotype was seen many times. The chain combines TRBV7-2 with TRBJ2-7, with 9 bases fitting TRBD2. Germline V gives CDR1 SGHTA, CDR2 FQGNSA. V was pared by 5 bases and J by 3 bases, with 11 bases of the junction left unmatched. The length of the CDR3 is 16 residues. The CDR3 nucleotides read TGTGCCAGCAGCACCCGAGCGGGGGGCCGAGGCTACGAGCAGTACTTC. It encodes CASSTRAGGRGYEQYF.

The rearrangement links TRBV5-1 to TRBJ2-7; D is undetermined. Looked up from germline, CDR1 is SGHRS and CDR2 is YFSETQ. The CDR3 length is 11 residues. V lost 0 bases to trimming and J lost 5 bases, with 3 bases between them. CDR3: CASSLANEQYF. The DNA of the CDR3 is TGCGCCAGCAGCTTGGCTAACGAGCAGTACTTC.

This clonotype was counted a few times. This chain uses TRBV10-2 with TRBJ1-6, with D uncertain. Per the germline V gene, CDR1 is WSHSY and CDR2 is SAAADI. The CDR3 loop spans 15 amino acids. V was shortened by 5 bases and J by 6 bases, with 14 bases between the two germline ends. The CDR3 DNA reads as TGCGCCAGCAGTCTAGGGAGACCCCCTAATTCACCCCTCCACTTT. It encodes CASSLGRPPNSPLHF.

V is TRBV4-1 and J is TRBJ1-1; no clear D. Germline CDR1 and CDR2: MGHRA and YSYEKL. The CDR3 runs to 15 residues. Trimming cost V 0 bases and J 4 bases, with 12 bases left between them. The DNA of the CDR3 is TGCGCCAGCAGCCAAGATAAGAGTGGGATCACTGAAGCTTTCTTT. Protein product: CASSQDKSGITEAFF.

This CDR3 reads CASSSPSKETQYF. The CDR3 DNA follows: TGTGCCAGCAGCTCCCCTAGCAAAGAGACCCAGTACTTC. The rearrangement uses TRBV7-6 and TRBJ2-5, with a possible D match to TRBD2 (5 bases). Trimming took 4 bases from V and 3 from J, leaving 9 bases between them. The CDR3 totals 13 residues. The germline gives CDR1 SGHVS, CDR2 FNYEAQ.

This clonotype appeared a few times. The V gene is TRBV12-3 or TRBV12-4, the J gene TRBJ1-6, with 9 bases that match TRBD1. The junction had 5 bases not matched to a gene; V was cut back by 7 bases and J by 10 bases. This CDR3 comprises 13 residues. The CDR3 DNA reads as TGTGCCAGCATTGTGACAGGGGGATCACCCCTCCACTTT. Residues: CASIVTGGSPLHF.

The V and J genes are TRBV29-1 and TRBJ1-1; TRBD1 agrees at 10 bases. In germline, CDR1 is SQVTM, CDR2 ANQGSEA. J lost 1 base, V lost 7 bases, and 3 bases had no gene match. The CDR3 contains 13 residues. The CDR3 nucleotides are TGCAGCGGGGACAGGGGACCGAACACTGAAGCTTTCTTT. Its translation is CSGDRGPNTEAFF.

CDR3 in DNA: TGTGCCAGCAGTCACAAGGGACACTTCCAGCCCCAGCATTTT. This encodes CASSHKGHFQPQHF. The rearrangement joins TRBV27 to TRBJ1-5, with D tentatively TRBD1 (6 bases). CDR3 length: 14 amino acids. Trimming cost V 5 bases and J 7 bases, with 15 bases left between them. Germline CDR1 MNHEY, CDR2 SMNVEV (reference sequence).

This chain links TRBV12-3 or TRBV12-4 with TRBJ2-7, with D maybe TRBD2 (5 bases). The CDR3 is 12 amino acids. Deletions cut 5 bases from V and 11 bases from J, with 16 bases between. CDR3 in DNA: TGTGCCAGCAGTCCTACCGGGAATACCAAGTACTTC. It specifies CASSPTGNTKYF.

This clonotype occurred many times. J is TRBJ1-3 and V is TRBV7-2; D is uncertain. Germline V gene data show CDR1 as SGHTA and CDR2 as FQGNSA. Trimming cost V 5 bases and J 1 base, with 6 bases left between them. The CDR3 length is 13 residues. In nucleotides, the CDR3 is TGTGCCAGCAGCCCAGAGTCTGGAAACACCATATATTTT. This sequence encodes CASSPESGNTIYF.